This record looks at one T cell receptor beta chain sequence and its context. Antigen unknown. Only in-frame clones appear in the TCRdb table, and some are missing; sequencing was by immunoSEQ multiplex PCR. In the table there are 15,000 to 20,000 clones, 70% to 80% of which are singletons. This record comes from a study of PD-1 blockade in classical Hodgkin lymphoma. Across the study: Every 2 weeks, patients had 3 mg/kg nivolumab intravenously.

The CDR3 is 13 residues long. Germline CDR1 SGDLS, CDR2 YYNGEE. V was shortened by 3 bases and J by 14 bases, with 15 bases between the two germline ends. Study-wide results and caveats: Nothing has yet pinned down what causes the repertoire differences, possibly disease activity or prior therapy.

Each patient experienced a relapse that followed autologous stem cell transplantation, and brentuximab vedotin exposure varied. The receptor was derived from a human donor with classical Hodgkin lymphoma. The starting material was peripheral blood mononuclear cells (PBMCs), obtained before the second cycle of nivolumab. J is TRBJ1-6 and V is TRBV9; possible D gene TRBD1, 6 bases. The DNA for the CDR3 is TGTGCCAGCAGCGAGCCCCGGACAGCCACCCTCCACTTT. Translated, it gives CASSEPRTATLHF.